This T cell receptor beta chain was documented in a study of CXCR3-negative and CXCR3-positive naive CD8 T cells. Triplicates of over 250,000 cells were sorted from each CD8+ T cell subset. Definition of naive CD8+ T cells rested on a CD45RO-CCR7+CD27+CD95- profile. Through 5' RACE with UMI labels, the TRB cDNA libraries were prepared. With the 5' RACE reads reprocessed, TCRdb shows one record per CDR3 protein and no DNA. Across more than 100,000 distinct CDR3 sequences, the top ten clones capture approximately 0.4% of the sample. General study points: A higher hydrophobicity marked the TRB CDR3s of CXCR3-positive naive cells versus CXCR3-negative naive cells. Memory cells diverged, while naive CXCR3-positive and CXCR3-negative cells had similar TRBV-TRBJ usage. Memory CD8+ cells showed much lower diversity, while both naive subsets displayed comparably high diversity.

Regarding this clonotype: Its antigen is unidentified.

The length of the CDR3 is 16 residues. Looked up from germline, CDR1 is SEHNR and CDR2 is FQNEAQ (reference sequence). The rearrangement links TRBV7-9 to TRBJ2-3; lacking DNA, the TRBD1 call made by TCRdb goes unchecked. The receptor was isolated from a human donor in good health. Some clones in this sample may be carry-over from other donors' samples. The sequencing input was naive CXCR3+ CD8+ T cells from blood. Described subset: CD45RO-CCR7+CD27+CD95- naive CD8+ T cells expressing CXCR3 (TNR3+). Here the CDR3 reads CASSLPGEWAPDTQYF.